This T cell receptor (beta chain) was identified during a study of blood T cell repertoires in COVID-19. Seattle-derived patients entered the study during active infection and were followed longitudinally. Original processing methods: Scientists estimated how many nucleated cells there were by amplifying reference gene primers. Sequenced by immunoSEQ multiplex PCR; TCRdb stores in-frame clones only, minus some. That table is the source of V, J and clone size, and D and trimming were worked out from the DNA. This table has 380,000 or so clones, 75% to 90% appearing once. V shed 6 bases, J shed 4 bases, and the junction held 6 bases outside the gene matches. The CDR3 loop spans 15 amino acids. The germline V gene has CDR1 KGHSH and CDR2 LQKENI.

The sample comprised peripheral blood. The clonotype comes from an older woman with COVID-19, enrolled during active disease. This chain joins TRBV18 and TRBJ2-6; 7 bases agree with TRBD1. DNA for the CDR3: TGTGCCAGCTCGCGCACAGGGGCCGGGGCCAACGTCCTGACTTTC. Encoded protein: CASSRTGAGANVLTF.